The sample holds a few counts of the clone carrying this T cell receptor (beta chain). Its target is unknown. V lost 6 bases and J lost 3, with 17 bases in between. CDR3 size: 15 residues. The germline V gene has CDR1 ENHRY and CDR2 SYGVKD. TCRdb processed the reads anew with MiXCR; each CDR3 protein has one entry. There are about 130,000 distinct CDR3 sequences in the sample; 30% to 40% occur only once, and around half lies in the top ten. The sample originates from a study of T cell repertoires in cytomegalovirus infection. This sequence originates from a human donor in good health (CMV status not recorded). Some clones in this sample may be carry-over from other donors' samples. Source: CD8+ T cells from cultured PBMCs, taken from culture after CMV antigen stimulation. The chain joins TRBV10-3 to TRBJ1-2; perhaps TRBD1 as D (5 bases). The DNA of the CDR3 is TGTGCCATCAGGGAGGGACCGCGCCCGGACTATGGCTACACCTTC. It codes for CAIREGPRPDYGYTF.